This entry lists 15 T cell receptor beta chains sequenced from one sample in a study of cytomegalovirus exposure and HLA in healthy donors. The PCR ran on 60 Vbeta and 13 Jbeta primers. The repertoire was sequenced with immunoSEQ multiplex PCR; TCRdb's copy has only in-frame clones and lacks some. The table records 170,000 or so clones, 75% to 90% of them present only once. Sequencing used PBMCs. These TCRs come from a man between 45 and 60 years old in good health and CMV-seronegative.

This rearrangement joins TRBV7-2 to TRBJ1-3; no clear D. This CDR3 region has 15 residues. The V and J ends lost 1 base and 2 bases respectively, with 9 bases between them. Germline values: CDR1 SGHTA, CDR2 FQGNSA. In nucleotides, the CDR3 is TGTGCCAGCAGCTTAGGGAGTGCGACTGGAAACACCATATATTTT. Amino acid sequence: CASSLGSATGNTIYF.

The chain employs TRBV5-8 and TRBJ2-5, with D uncertain. The CDR3 contains 14 residues. The V gene's germline CDR1 is SGHTS and CDR2 YDEGEE. The V gene lost 0 bases and the J gene lost 3 bases, with 9 bases spanning the gap. CDR3 in amino acids: CASSLAYSKETQYF. As DNA, the CDR3 is TGTGCCAGCAGCTTGGCCTACAGTAAAGAGACCCAGTACTTC. Looking up the rest from reference TRBV5-8 and TRBJ2-5 gives the full variable domain: EAGVTQSPTHLIKTRGQQATLRCSPISGHTSVYWYQQALGLGLQFLLWYDEGEERNRGNFPPRFSGRQFPNYSSELNVNALELEDSALYLCASSLAYSKETQYFGPGTRLLVL.

The sample holds one count of this clone. The chain recombines TRBV11-2 with TRBJ2-1; weak D call: TRBD2 (6 bases). This CDR3 is 15 amino acids long. CDR1 is SGHAT and CDR2 is FQNNGV in the germline V gene. The V end was cut by 5 bases, the J end by 6 bases, with 17 bases between. CDR3 loop: CASSTSTGVPNEQFF. The CDR3 coding sequence is TGTGCCAGCAGCACGTCGACGGGAGTACCCAATGAGCAGTTCTTC.

The chain combines TRBV5-6 with TRBJ1-5; a possible D gene is TRBD1 (5 bases). CDR1 and CDR2 from the germline V gene are SGHDT and YYEEEE. The V and J ends lost 0 bases and 7 bases respectively, with 11 bases between them. The CDR3 has 14 residues. CDR3 residues: CASSLARAQQPQHF. The CDR3, as DNA: TGTGCCAGCAGCTTGGCCAGGGCTCAACAGCCCCAGCATTTT.

This chain links TRBV15 with TRBJ2-7; 10 nucleotides align to TRBD1. After removal of 0 bases from V and 4 bases from J, the junction contained 9 bases not matched to a gene. The CDR3 is 17 residues long. From germline, CDR1 is LNHNV and CDR2 YYDKDF (reference sequence). CDR3 DNA sequence: TGTGCCACCAGCAGAGATTATGGGGGACAGGGGTCTTACGAGCAGTACTTC. It codes for CATSRDYGGQGSYEQYF.

The V gene is TRBV7-3, the J gene TRBJ2-1; 7 positions match TRBD2. The V segment lost 3 bases and the J segment 0 bases; nucleotides outside the gene matches: 2. The CDR3 is made up of 15 amino acids. Germline V CDR1 and CDR2: SGHTA, FQGTGA. CDR3 sequence (DNA): TGTGCCAGCAGCTTCCGGGGGGACTCCTACAATGAGCAGTTCTTC. Amino acids: CASSFRGDSYNEQFF.

The count of this clone is one. This chain connects TRBV5-8 to TRBJ2-1, with 7 bases fitting TRBD1. Germline V gives CDR1 SGHTS, CDR2 YDEGEE. V lost 3 bases and J lost 9; bases outside the gene matches: 6. The CDR3 sequence is 13 residues long. DNA of the CDR3: TGTGCCAGCAGCTCCCAGGGGGTCACTGAGCAGTTCTTC. Its translation: CASSSQGVTEQFF. The full variable domain, with the rest looked up from reference TRBV5-8 and TRBJ2-1, is EAGVTQSPTHLIKTRGQQATLRCSPISGHTSVYWYQQALGLGLQFLLWYDEGEERNRGNFPPRFSGRQFPNYSSELNVNALELEDSALYLCASSSQGVTEQFFGPGTRLTVL.

This chain joins TRBV10-3 and TRBJ2-1; weak D call: TRBD1 (6 bases). The CDR3 totals 14 residues. Germline V gene sequence: CDR1 ENHRY, CDR2 SYGVKD. Trimming pared 8 bases from V and 2 bases from J, leaving 13 bases between. The CDR3 spells CAISGRGTYNEQFF. In DNA, the CDR3 is TGTGCCATCTCTGGCAGGGGCACCTACAATGAGCAGTTCTTC.

This clone was counted between two and nine times. This chain uses TRBV5-1 with TRBJ1-1; 8 bases are a match to TRBD1. This CDR3 region has 15 residues. V gave up 5 bases and J gave up 2 bases; unmatched junction bases: 8. CDR1 is SGHRS and CDR2 is YFSETQ in the germline V gene. CDR3 nucleotides: TGCGCCAGCAGACATGTGGACAGGGCAAACACTGAAGCTTTCTTT. It translates to CASRHVDRANTEAFF.

The V call is TRBV7-2, the J call TRBJ2-7; 7 bases are shared with TRBD2. The CDR3 consists of 15 residues. The V gene end was trimmed by 1 base and the J gene end by 0 bases; junction bases not matched to a gene: 3. Germline V gene sequence: CDR1 SGHTA, CDR2 FQGNSA. DNA of the CDR3: TGTGCCAGCAGCTTAGTGGCGGGGGTCTCCTACGAGCAGTACTTC. Translated, it gives CASSLVAGVSYEQYF.

This clone was counted once. The chain employs TRBV4-2 and TRBJ1-2, with D possibly TRBD1 on 6 matching bases. The V gene lost 0 bases and the J gene lost 8 bases, with 10 bases spanning the gap. Germline-derived CDR1 and CDR2 are LGHNA and YNFKEQ. The CDR3 covers 13 residues. The CDR3 loop is CASSQDGGHGYTF. DNA of the CDR3: TGTGCCAGCAGCCAAGACGGGGGGCACGGCTACACCTTC.

The rearrangement joins TRBV4-3 to TRBJ1-1; TRBD1 might be the D (5 bases). The CDR3 totals 14 residues. CDR1 and CDR2 from the germline V gene are LGHNA and YSLEER. Trimming shortened V by 0 bases and J by 5 bases, and 10 bases separated the two germline ends. DNA of the CDR3: TGCGCCAGCAGCCAAGACAGGGTAGGGACTGAAGCTTTCTTT. Its protein product is CASSQDRVGTEAFF.

The chain couples TRBV2 to TRBJ2-3; D perhaps matches TRBD2 (6 bases). Germline CDR1 SNHLY, CDR2 FYNNEI. The CDR3 covers 16 residues. Trimming cost V 6 bases and J 2 bases, with 18 bases left between them. CDR3 DNA sequence: TGTGCCAGCAGCGGGGTCCTTAGCGGAACCACAGATACGCAGTATTTT. It is translated as CASSGVLSGTTDTQYF.

This chain joins TRBV7-6 and TRBJ2-3, with 7 nucleotides matching TRBD2. Unmatched junction bases numbered 12, after V lost 3 bases and J lost 3 bases. In germline, CDR1 is SGHVS, CDR2 FNYEAQ. The CDR3 is 17 amino acids. CDR3 bases: TGTGCCAGCAGCTTTAGCGGGTCAGGGTACGTGACAGATACGCAGTATTTT. Amino acid sequence: CASSFSGSGYVTDTQYF.

The V and J genes are TRBV11-1 and TRBJ1-1; 7 bases agree with TRBD1. J was trimmed by 4 bases and V by 5 bases; bases with no gene match: 10. CDR1 and CDR2 (germline): SGHAT, FQDESV (reference sequence). The CDR3 length is 15 residues. The CDR3: CASSPSGQGGTEAFF. In DNA, the CDR3 is TGTGCCAGCAGCCCATCGGGGCAGGGGGGCACTGAAGCTTTCTTT. Full variable domain (missing parts from reference TRBV11-1 and TRBJ1-1): EAEVAQSPRYKITEKSQAVAFWCDPISGHATLYWYRQILGQGPELLVQFQDESVVDDSQLPKDRFSAERLKGVDSTLKIQPAELGDSAMYLCASSPSGQGGTEAFFGQGTRLTVV.